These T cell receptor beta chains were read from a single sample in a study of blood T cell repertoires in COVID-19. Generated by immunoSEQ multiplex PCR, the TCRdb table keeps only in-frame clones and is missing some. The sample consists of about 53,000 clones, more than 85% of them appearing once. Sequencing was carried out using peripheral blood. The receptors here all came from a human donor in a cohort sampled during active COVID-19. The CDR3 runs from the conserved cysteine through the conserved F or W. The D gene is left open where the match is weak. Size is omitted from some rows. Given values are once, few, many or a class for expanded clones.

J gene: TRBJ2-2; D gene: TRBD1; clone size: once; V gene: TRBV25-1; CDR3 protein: CASSTWDRRSPGELFF; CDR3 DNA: TGTGCCAGCTCCACTTGGGACAGGAGATCACCCGGGGAGCTGTTTTTT
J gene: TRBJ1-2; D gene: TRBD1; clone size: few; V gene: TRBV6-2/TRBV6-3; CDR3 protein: CASSYSTGGNYGYTF; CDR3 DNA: TGTGCCAGCAGTTACTCGACAGGGGGAAACTATGGCTACACCTTC
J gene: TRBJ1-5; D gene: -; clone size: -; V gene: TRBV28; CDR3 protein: CASSPGDQPQHF; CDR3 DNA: TGTGCCAGCAGTCCAGGGGATCAGCCCCAGCATTTT
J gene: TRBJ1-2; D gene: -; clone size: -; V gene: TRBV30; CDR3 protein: CAWSLANYGYTF; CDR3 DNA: TGTGCCTGGAGTCTAGCTAACTATGGCTACACCTTC
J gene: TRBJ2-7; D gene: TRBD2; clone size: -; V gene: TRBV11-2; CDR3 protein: CASSLGYGTSGSYEQYF; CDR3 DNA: TGTGCCAGCAGCTTGGGGTACGGGACTAGCGGATCCTACGAGCAGTACTTC
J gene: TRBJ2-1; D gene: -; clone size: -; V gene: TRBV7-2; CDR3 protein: CASSSLASRLAVHEQFF; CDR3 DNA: TGTGCCAGCAGCTCCCTCGCATCCCGGCTAGCTGTCCATGAGCAGTTCTTC
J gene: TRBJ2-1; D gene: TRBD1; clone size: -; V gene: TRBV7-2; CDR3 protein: CASSLPGTGANEQFF; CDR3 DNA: TGTGCCAGCAGCTTACCTGGGACAGGGGCCAATGAGCAGTTCTTC
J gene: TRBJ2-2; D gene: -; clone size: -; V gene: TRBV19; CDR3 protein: CASSIGTGELFF; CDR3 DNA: TGTGCCAGTAGTATCGGGACCGGGGAGCTGTTTTTT
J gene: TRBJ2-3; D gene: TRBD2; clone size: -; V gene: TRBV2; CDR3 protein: CASSIAGGTDTQYF; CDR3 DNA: TGTGCCAGCAGCATAGCGGGGGGCACAGATACGCAGTATTTT
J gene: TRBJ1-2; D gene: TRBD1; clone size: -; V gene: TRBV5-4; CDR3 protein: CASSRPGGTGDSGGYTF; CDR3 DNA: TGTGCCAGCAGCCGGCCAGGCGGGACAGGGGATTCGGGTGGCTACACCTTC
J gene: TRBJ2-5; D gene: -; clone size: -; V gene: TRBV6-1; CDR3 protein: CASSDGGYQETQYF; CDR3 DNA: TGTGCCAGCAGTGACGGCGGTTACCAAGAGACCCAGTACTTC
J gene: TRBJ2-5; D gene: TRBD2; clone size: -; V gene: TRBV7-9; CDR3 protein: CASSARLAGIQETQYF; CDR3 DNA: TGTGCCAGCAGCGCAAGACTAGCGGGCATCCAAGAGACCCAGTACTTC
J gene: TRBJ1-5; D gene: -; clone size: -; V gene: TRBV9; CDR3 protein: CASSVGAEYQPQHF; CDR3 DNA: TGTGCCAGCAGCGTAGGAGCGGAGTATCAGCCCCAGCATTTT
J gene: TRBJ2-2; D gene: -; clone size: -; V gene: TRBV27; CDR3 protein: CASSPRTDGTGELFF; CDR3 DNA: TGTGCCAGCAGTCCCCGGACAGATGGGACCGGGGAGCTGTTTTTT
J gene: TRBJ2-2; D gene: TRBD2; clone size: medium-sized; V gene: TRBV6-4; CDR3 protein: CASSERGGNTGELFF; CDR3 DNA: TGTGCCAGCAGTGAGCGGGGGGGGAACACCGGGGAGCTGTTTTTT
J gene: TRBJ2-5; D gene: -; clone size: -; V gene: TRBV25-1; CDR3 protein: CASREFKGGKETQYF; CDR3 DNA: TGTGCCAGCAGGGAATTTAAAGGAGGGAAAGAGACCCAGTACTTC